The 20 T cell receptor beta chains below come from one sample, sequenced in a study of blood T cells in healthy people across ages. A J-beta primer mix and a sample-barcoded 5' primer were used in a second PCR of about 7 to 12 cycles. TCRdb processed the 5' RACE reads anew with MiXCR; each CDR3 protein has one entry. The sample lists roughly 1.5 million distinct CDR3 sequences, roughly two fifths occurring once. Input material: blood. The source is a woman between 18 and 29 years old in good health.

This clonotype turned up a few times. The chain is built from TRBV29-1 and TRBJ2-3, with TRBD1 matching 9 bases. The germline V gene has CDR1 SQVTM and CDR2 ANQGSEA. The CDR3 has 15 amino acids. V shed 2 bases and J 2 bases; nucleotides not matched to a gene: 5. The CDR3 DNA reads TGCAGCGTTGAAAAAAGGACAGGGGTCACAGATACGCAGTATTTT. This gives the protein CSVEKRTGVTDTQYF.

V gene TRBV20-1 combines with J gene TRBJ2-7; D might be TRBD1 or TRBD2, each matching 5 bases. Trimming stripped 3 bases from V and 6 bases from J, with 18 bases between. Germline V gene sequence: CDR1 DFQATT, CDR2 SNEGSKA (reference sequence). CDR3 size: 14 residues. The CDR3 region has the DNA TGCAGTGCTAGCAGATCCGGGACGTCGGGCGAGCAGTACTTC. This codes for CSASRSGTSGEQYF.

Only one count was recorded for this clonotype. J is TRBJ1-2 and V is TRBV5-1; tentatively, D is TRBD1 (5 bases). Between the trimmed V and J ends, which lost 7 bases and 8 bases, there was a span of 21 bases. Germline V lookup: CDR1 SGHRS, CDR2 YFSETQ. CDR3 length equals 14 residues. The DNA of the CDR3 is TGCGCCAGCCGGGGGTCCACTTTCTCGGGAGGCTACACCTTC. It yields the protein CASRGSTFSGGYTF. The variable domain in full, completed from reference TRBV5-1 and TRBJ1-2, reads KAGVTQTPRYLIKTRGQQVTLSCSPISGHRSVSWYQQTPGQGLQFLFEYFSETQRNKGNFPGRFSGRQFSNSRSEMNVSTLELGDSALYLCASRGSTFSGGYTFGSGTRLTVV.

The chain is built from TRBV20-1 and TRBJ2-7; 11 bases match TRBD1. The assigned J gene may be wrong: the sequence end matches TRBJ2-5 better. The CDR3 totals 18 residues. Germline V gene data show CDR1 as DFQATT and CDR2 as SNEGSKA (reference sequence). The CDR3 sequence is CSARVLNHRDRGQETQYF. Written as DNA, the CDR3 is TGCAGTGCTAGAGTTCTCAACCACCGGGACAGGGGGCAAGAGACCCAGTACTTC.

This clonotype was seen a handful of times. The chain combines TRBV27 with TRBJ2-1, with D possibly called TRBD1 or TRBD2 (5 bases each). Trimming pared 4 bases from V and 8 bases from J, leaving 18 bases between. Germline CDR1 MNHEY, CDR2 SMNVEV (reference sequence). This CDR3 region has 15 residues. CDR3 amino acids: CASSWTGTNDDEQFF. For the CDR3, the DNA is TGTGCCAGCAGTTGGACCGGGACCAACGATGATGAGCAGTTCTTC.

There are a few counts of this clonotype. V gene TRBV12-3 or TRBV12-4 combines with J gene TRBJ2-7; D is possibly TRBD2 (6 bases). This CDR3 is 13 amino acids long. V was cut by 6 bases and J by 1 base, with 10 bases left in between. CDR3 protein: CASRKSGSYEQYF. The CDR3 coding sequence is TGTGCCAGCAGAAAGAGCGGGTCCTACGAGCAGTACTTC.

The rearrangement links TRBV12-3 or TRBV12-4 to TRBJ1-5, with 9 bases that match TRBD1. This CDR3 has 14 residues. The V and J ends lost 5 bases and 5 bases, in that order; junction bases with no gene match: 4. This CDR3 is CASSPRDRDQPQHF. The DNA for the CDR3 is TGTGCCAGCAGTCCCCGGGACAGGGATCAGCCCCAGCATTTT.

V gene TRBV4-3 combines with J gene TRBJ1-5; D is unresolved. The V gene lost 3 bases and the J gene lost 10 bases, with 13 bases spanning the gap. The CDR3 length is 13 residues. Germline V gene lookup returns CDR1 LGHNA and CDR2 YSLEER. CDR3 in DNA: TGCGCCAGCAGCCAGGGTCGTGAACGACCCCAGCATTTT. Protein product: CASSQGRERPQHF.

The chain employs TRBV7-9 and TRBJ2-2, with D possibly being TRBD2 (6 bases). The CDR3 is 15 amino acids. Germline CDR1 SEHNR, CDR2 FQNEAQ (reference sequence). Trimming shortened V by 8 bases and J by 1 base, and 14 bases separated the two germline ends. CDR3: CASPWASENTGELFF. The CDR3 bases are TGTGCCAGCCCTTGGGCTAGCGAGAACACCGGGGAGCTGTTTTTT.

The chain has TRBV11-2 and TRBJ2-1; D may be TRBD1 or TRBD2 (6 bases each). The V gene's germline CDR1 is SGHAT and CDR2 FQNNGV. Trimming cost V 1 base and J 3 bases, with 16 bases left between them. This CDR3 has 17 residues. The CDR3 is CASSLVPGGQIYNEQFF. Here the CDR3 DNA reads TGTGCCAGCAGCTTAGTCCCCGGGGGCCAAATCTACAATGAGCAGTTCTTC.

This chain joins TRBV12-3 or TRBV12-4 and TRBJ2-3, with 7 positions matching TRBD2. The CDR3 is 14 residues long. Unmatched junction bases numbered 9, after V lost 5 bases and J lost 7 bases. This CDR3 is CASSPGTNAHTQYF. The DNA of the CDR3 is TGTGCCAGCAGTCCCGGGACTAACGCGCATACGCAGTATTTT.

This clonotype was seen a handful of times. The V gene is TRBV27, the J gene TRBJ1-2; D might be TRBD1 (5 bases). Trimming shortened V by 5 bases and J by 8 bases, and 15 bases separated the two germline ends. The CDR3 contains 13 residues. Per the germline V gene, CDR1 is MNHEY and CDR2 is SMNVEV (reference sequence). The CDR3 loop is CASSPRDGVGYTF. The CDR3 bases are TGTGCCAGCAGTCCCAGGGACGGCGTCGGCTACACCTTC.

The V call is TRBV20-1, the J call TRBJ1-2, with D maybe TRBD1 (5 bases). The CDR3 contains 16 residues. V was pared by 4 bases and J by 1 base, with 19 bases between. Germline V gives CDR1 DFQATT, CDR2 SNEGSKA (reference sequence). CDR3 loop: CSAKRVRGGNNYGYTF. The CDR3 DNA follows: TGCAGTGCTAAACGTGTGCGGGGGGGAAATAACTATGGCTACACCTTC.

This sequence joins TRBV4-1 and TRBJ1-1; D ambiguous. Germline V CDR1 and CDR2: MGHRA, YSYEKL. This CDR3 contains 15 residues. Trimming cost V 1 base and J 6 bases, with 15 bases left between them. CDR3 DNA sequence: TGCGCCAGCAGCCAAGGAGGAACGGTACAGCCTGAAGCTTTCTTT. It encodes CASSQGGTVQPEAFF.

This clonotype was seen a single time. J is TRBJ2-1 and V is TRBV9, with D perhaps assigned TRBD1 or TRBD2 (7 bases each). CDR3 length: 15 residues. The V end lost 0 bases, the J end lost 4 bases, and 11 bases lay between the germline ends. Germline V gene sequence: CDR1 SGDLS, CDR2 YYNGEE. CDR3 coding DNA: TGTGCCAGCAGCGTAGGACAGGGAGGGTACAATGAGCAGTTCTTC. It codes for CASSVGQGGYNEQFF.

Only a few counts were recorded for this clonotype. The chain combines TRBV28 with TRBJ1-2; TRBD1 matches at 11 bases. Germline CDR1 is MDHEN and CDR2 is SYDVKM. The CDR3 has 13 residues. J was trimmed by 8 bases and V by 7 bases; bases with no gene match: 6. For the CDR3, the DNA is TGTGCCAGCACTCTTGGACAGGGGGCCGGCTACACCTTC. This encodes CASTLGQGAGYTF.

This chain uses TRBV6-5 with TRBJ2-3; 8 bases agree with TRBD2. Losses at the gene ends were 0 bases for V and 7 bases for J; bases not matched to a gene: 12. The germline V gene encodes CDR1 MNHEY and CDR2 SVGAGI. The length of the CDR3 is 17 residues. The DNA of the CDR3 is TGTGCCAGCAGTTACTCGAGTGTGAGCGGGGGATTTAATACGCAGTATTTT. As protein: CASSYSSVSGGFNTQYF.

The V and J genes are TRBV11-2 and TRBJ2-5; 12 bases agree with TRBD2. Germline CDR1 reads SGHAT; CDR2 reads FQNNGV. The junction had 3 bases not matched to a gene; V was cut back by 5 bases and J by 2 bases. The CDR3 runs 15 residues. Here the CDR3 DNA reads TGTGCCAGCAGCGGGACTAGCGGGCAACAAGAGACCCAGTACTTC. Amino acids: CASSGTSGQQETQYF.

This CDR3 is CASSVVSTGDEQYF. The CDR3 nucleotides are TGTGCCAGCAGCGTAGTGTCTACAGGGGACGAGCAGTACTTC. This chain joins TRBV11-3 and TRBJ2-7; 7 bases align to TRBD1. With V trimmed by 5 bases and J by 5 bases, 9 bases remained unmatched. The CDR3 is 14 amino acids. CDR1 is SGHNT and CDR2 is YENEEA in the germline V gene.

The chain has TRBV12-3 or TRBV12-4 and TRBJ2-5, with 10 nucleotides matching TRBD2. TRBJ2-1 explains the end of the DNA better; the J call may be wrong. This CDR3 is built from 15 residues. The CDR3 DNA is TGTGCCAGCAGGCCCCTAGCGGGGGCACAAGAGACCCAGTTCTTC. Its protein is CASRPLAGAQETQFF.